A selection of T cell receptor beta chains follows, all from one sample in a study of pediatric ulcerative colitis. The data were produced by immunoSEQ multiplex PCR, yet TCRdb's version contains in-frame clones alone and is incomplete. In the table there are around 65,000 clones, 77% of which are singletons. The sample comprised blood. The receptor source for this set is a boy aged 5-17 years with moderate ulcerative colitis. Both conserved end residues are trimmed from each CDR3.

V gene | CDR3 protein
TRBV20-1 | SRGRNTEAF
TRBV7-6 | ASSLDTGAKTQY
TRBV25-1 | ASSRADRGLEKLF
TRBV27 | ASSLPRSGPRDEETQY
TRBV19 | ASASTSTGRETQY
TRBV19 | ASSIMASTNEQY
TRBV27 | ASRPTGSNTEAF
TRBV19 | ASSIGQIGYT
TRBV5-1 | ASSLEWNYNEQF
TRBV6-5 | ASSRMGAKNIQY
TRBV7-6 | ASSLSAGGLYEQY
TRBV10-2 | ASNPGKDGIIYEQY
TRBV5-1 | ASSLAGGYTEAF
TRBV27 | ASSLSWGIEAF
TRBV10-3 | ASSYGQGEWNQPQH
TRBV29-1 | SVVEGLTYGYT
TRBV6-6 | ASTDTGGRNTEAF
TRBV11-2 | ASSSSGIYEQY
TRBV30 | AWCPEFMNTEAF
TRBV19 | ASRQPENQPQH
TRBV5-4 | ASTSQPRQGRGNEKLF
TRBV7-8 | ASSPPGQGNQPQH
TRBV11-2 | ASSHVPGLGGSTEAF
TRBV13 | ASSPRGQGLGRNSPLH
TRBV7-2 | ASTLYYQASDTQY
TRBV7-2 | ATKAGGAYEQY
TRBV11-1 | ASSNDRGRETEAF
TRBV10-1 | ASSEKVFPYNEQF
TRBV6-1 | ASSTLRGAEKLF
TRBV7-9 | ASSLEAGWTEAF
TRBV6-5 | ASSYGGGGSYNEQF
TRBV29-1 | SMLHLGEQY
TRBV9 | ASSAPLGQGFVGTEAF
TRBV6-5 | ASSYTLSYNSPLH
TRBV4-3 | ASSQDTSDSYEQY
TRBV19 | ASSMYGEQPQH
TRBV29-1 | SVVFSNEQF
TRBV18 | ASSPGRSTDTQY
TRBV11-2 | ASSVRGLAGAGEQY
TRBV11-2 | ASSSIRGFIPGYT
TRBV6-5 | ASSSAGVKAF
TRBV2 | ASSEDGGGTDTQY
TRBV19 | ASSVTGTWDTIY
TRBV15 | ATSREGARETQY
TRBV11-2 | ASSLDTGYIDTQY
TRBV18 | ASSPPGTGGGGYT
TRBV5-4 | ASRALTEPGGPHEQY
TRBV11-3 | ASSSDYYNEQF
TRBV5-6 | ATAQFAEGETQY
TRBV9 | ASSVAQVSTEAF
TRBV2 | ASRRTGRNTIY
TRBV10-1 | ASSEGKGDPDTQY
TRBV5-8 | ASSRHLGTGANSPLH
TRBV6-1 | ASSGGTGELF
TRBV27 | ASTSGQRLSGANVLT
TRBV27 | ASSTSGQGVTSGANVLT
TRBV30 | AWSGGQGAIGQF
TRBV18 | ASSPRQGEDTGELF
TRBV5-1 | ASSLKQGPSGDEQF
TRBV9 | ASSLHRGMNYGYT